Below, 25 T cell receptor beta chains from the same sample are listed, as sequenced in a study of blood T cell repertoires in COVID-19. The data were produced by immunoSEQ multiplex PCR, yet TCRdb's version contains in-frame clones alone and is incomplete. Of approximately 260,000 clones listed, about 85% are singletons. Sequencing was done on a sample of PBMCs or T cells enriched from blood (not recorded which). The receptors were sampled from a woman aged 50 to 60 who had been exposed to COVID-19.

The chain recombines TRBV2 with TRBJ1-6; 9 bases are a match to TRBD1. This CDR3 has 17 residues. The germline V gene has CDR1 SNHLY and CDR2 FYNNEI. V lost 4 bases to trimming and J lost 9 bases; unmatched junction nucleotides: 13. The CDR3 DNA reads TGTGCCAGCAGTGGAGTTTCCTTGGACAGGGGATTTTCACCCCTCCACTTT. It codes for CASSGVSLDRGFSPLHF.

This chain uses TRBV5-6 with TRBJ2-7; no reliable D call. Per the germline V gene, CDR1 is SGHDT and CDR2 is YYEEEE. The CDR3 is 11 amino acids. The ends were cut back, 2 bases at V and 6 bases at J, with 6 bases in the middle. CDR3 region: CASSFYGEQYF. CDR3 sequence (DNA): TGTGCCAGCAGCTTTTACGGCGAGCAGTACTTC.

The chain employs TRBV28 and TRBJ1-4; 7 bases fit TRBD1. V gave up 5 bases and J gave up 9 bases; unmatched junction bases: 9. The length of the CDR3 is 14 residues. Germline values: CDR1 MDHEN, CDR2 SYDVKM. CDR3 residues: CASSPPGQSKKLFF. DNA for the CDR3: TGTGCCAGCAGTCCTCCGGGACAGTCCAAAAAACTGTTTTTT. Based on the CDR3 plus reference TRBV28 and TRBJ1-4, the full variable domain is DVKVTQSSRYLVKRTGEKVFLECVQDMDHENMFWYRQDPGLGLRLIYFSYDVKMKEKGDIPEGYSVSREKKERFSLILESASTNQTSMYLCASSPPGQSKKLFFGSGTQLSVL.

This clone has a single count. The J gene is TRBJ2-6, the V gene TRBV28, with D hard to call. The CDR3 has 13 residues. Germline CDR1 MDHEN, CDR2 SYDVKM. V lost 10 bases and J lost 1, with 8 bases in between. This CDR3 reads CATALSGANVLTF. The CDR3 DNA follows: TGTGCCACCGCGCTATCTGGGGCCAACGTCCTGACTTTC.

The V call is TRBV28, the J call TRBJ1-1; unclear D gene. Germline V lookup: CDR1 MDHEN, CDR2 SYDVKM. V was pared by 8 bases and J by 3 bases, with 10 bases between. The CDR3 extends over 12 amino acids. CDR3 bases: TGTGCCAGCCACTACCGTCACACTGAAGCTTTCTTT. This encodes CASHYRHTEAFF.

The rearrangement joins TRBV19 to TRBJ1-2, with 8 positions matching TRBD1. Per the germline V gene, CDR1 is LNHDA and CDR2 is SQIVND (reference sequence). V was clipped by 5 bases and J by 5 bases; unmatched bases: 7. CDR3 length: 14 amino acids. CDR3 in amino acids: CASSAGGLGYGYTF. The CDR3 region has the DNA TGTGCCAGTAGTGCAGGGGGCCTAGGGTATGGCTACACCTTC.

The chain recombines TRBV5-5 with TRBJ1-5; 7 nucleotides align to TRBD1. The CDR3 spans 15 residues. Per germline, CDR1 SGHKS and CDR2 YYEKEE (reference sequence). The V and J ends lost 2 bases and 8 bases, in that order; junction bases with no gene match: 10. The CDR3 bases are TGTGCCAGCAGCTTAACAGGGGACGCAAGGGAGCCCCAGCATTTT. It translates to CASSLTGDAREPQHF.

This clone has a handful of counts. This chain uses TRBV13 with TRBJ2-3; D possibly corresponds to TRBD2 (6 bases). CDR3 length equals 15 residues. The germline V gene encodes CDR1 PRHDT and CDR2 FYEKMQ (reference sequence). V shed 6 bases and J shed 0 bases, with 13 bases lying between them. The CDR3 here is CASRDLAFSTDTQYF. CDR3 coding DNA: TGTGCCAGCAGGGATCTAGCGTTTAGCACAGATACGCAGTATTTT.

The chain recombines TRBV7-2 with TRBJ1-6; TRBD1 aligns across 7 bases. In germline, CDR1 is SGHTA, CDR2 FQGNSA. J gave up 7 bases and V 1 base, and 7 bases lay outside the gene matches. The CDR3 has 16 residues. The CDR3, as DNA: TGTGCCAGCAGCTTAGGGGGCAGGGGGTACAATTCACCCCTCCACTTT. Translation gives CASSLGGRGYNSPLHF.

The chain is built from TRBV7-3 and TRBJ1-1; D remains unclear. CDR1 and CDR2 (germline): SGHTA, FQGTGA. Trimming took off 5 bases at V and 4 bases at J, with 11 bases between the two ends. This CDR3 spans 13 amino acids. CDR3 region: CASSQHLGTEAFF. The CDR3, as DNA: TGTGCCAGCAGCCAACACCTTGGCACTGAAGCTTTCTTT. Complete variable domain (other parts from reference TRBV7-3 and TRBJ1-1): GAGVSQTPSNKVTEKGKYVELRCDPISGHTALYWYRQSLGQGPEFLIYFQGTGAADDSGLPNDRFFAVRPEGSVSTLKIQRTERGDSAVYLCASSQHLGTEAFFGQGTRLTVV.

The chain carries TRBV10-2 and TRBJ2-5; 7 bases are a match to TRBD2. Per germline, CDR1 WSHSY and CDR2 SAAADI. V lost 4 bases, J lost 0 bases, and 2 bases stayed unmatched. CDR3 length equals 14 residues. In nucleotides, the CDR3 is TGCGCCAGCAGTGTGGGGGGGAACCAAGAGACCCAGTACTTC. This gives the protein CASSVGGNQETQYF.

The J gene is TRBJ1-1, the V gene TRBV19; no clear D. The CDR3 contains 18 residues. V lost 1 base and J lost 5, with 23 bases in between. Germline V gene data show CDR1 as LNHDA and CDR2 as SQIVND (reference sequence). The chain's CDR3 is CASSIGNPGFRLRTEAFF. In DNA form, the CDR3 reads TGTGCCAGTAGTATAGGCAACCCCGGGTTTAGACTTAGGACTGAAGCTTTCTTT.

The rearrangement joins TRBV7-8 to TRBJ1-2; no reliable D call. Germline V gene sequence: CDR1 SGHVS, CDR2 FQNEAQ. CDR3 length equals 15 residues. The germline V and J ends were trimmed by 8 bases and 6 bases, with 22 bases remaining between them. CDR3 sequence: CASSTPSHFFDGYTF. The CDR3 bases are TGTGCCAGCTCCACGCCGAGCCACTTCTTCGATGGCTACACCTTC.

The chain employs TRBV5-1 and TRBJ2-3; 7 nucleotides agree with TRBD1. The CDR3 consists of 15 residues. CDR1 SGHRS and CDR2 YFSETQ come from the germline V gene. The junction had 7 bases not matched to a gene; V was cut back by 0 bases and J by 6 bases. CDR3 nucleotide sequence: TGCGCCAGCAGCTTGGAGGGGGCCCAGGGGGATACGCAGTATTTT. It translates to CASSLEGAQGDTQYF.

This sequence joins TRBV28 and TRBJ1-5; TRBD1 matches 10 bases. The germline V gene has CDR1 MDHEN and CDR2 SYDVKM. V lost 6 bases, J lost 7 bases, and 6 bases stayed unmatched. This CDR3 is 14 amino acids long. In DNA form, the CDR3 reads TGTGCCAGCAGCTTGGACAGGGGGAGACAGCCCCAGCATTTT. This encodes CASSLDRGRQPQHF.

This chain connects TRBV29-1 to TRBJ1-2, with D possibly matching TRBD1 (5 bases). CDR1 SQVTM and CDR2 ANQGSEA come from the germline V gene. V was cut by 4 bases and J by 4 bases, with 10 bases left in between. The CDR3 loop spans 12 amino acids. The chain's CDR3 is CSVGQGIYGYTF. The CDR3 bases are TGCAGCGTTGGTCAGGGCATCTATGGCTACACCTTC.

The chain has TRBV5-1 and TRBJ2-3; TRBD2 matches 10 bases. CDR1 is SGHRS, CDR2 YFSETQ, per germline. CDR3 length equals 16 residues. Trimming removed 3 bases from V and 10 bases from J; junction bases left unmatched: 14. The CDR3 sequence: CASSSRERGGLSAQYF. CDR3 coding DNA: TGCGCCAGCAGCTCCCGCGAGCGGGGGGGCCTCAGTGCGCAGTATTTT.

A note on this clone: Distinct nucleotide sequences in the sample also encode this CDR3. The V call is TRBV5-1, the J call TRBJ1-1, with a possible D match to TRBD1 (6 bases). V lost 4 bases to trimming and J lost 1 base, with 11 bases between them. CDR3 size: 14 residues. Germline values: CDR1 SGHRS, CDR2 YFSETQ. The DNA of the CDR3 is TGCGCCAGCAGCCCCGGACAGAGGAACACTGAAGCTTTCTTT. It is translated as CASSPGQRNTEAFF.

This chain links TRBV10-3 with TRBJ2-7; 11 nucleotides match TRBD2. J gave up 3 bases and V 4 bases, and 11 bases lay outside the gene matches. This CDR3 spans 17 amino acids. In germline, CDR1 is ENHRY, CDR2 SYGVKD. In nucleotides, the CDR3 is TGTGCCATCAGTGGCACTAGCGGGGGTGAAACCTACTACGAGCAGTACTTC. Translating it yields CAISGTSGGETYYEQYF.

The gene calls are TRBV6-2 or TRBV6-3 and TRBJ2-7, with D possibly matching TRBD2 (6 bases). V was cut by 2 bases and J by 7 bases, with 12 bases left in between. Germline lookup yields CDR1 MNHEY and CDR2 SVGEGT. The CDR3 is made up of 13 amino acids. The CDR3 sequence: CASSYEVRGEQYF. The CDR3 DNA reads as TGTGCCAGCAGTTACGAGGTACGGGGGGAGCAGTACTTC.

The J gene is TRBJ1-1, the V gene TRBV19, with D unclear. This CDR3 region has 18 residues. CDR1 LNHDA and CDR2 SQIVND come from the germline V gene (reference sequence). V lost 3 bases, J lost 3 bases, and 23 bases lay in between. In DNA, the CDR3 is TGTGCCAGTAGTATCCCGGGGTCGGTCGAACAGTTGGACACTGAAGCTTTCTTT. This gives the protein CASSIPGSVEQLDTEAFF.

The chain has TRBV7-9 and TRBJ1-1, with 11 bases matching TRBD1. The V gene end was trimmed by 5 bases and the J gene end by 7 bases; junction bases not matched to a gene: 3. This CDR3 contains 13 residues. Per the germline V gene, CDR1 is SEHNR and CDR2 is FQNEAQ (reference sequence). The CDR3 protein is CASSRGTGGEAFF. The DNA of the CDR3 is TGTGCCAGCAGCCGAGGGACAGGGGGTGAAGCTTTCTTT.

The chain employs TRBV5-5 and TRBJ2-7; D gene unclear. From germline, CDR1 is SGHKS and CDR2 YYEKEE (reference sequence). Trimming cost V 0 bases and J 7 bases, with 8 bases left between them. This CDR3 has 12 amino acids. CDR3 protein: CASSLGGKEQYF. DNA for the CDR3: TGTGCCAGCAGCTTGGGAGGTAAAGAGCAGTACTTC.

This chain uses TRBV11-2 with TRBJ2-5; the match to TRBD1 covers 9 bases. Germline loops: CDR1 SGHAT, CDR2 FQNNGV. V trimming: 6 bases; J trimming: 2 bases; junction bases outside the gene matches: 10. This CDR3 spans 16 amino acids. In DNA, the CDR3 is TGTGCCAGCAGTCCCTTTGTGGGACAGGGACAAGAGACCCAGTACTTC. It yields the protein CASSPFVGQGQETQYF.

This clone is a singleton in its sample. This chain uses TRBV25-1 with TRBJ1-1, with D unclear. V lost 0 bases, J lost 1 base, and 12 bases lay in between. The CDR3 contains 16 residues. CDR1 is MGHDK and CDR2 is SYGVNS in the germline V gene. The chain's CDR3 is CASSEYVVAENTEAFF. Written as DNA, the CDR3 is TGTGCCAGCAGTGAATACGTCGTGGCGGAGAACACTGAAGCTTTCTTT.